The clone carrying this T cell receptor (beta chain) was recorded many times. What it binds is unknown. The record originates from a study of response to subunit inactivated influenza vaccine. The study, taken as a whole, reports: The authors suggested that every seasonal influenza vaccination recruits few new T cells.

TCRdb re-called the RT-PCR reads through MiXCR, storing one row per CDR3 protein. This table has 590,000 or so distinct CDR3 sequences, around 15% appearing once. Trimming took 1 base from V and 6 from J, leaving 7 bases between them. Germline CDR1 is SNHLY and CDR2 is FYNNEI. There are 13 residues in the CDR3. This receptor was identified in a man aged 45-60 years who received an inactivated influenza vaccine. Sequences were derived from PBMCs from blood, sampled 14 to 15 days before vaccination. The gene calls are TRBV2 and TRBJ1-5; D is ambiguous. The DNA of the CDR3 is TGTGCCAGCAGTGAAGTAGGACTTCAGCCCCAGCATTTT. As protein: CASSEVGLQPQHF.